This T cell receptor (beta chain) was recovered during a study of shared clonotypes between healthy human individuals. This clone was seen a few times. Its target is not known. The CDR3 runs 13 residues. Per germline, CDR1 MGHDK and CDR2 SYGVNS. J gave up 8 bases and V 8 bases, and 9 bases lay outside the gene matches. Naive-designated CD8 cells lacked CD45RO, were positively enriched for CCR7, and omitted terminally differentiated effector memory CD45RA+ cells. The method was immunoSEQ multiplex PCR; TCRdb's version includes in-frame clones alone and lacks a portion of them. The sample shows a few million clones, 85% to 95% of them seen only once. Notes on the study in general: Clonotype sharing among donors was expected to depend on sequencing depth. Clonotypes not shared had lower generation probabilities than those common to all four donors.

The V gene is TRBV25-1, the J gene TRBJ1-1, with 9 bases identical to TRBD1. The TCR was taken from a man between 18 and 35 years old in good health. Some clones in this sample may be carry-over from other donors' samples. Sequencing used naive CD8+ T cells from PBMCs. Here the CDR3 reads CASATGTGTEAFF. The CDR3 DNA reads TGTGCCAGCGCCACCGGGACAGGGACCGAAGCTTTCTTT.